The TCR beta chain described here comes from a study of blood T cell repertoires in COVID-19. Categorization into cohorts depended on clinical history that participants reported. Method: immunoSEQ multiplex PCR; TCRdb's copy keeps in-frame clones and lacks some. Counted here are over 150,000 clones, about 90% occurring once; the ten biggest clones make up 6% to 7.5%. The CDR3 is 15 amino acids. CDR1 and CDR2 from the germline V gene are SNHLY and FYNNEI. V was clipped by 1 base and J by 0 bases, with 6 bases between them. This sequence was found in a woman aged 45 to 65 who had recovered from COVID-19. The chain uses TRBV2 and TRBJ1-4; weak D call: TRBD1 (5 bases). Source material: PBMCs or T cells enriched from blood (not recorded which). In DNA, the CDR3 is TGTGCCAGCAGTGAAGAGGGGTCAACTAATGAAAAACTGTTTTTT. Translating it yields CASSEEGSTNEKLFF. Variable domain in full (rest from reference TRBV2 and TRBJ1-4): EPEVTQTPSHQVTQMGQEVILRCVPISNHLYFYWYRQILGQKVEFLVSFYNNEISEKSEIFDDQFSVERPDGSNFTLKIRSTKLEDSAMYFCASSEEGSTNEKLFFGSGTQLSVL.